The T cell receptor (beta chain) described here comes from a study of HIV-infected patients and healthy controls. Study observations and caveats: MAIT alpha-chain CDR3s were frequent in healthy controls, depleted in HIV+. Significantly higher mean Gini indices appeared in HIV-infected repertoires, possibly reflecting oligoclonality.

In its sample, this clonotype ranks as medium-sized. What it binds is unknown. The repertoire came from unfractionated whole blood and reflected all unsorted peripheral T cells. In germline, CDR1 is LNHDA, CDR2 SQIVND (reference sequence). The germline V and J ends were trimmed by 5 bases and 1 base, with 8 bases remaining between them. The CDR3 is made up of 13 amino acids. Reverse transcription used approximately 500 ng RNA and constant-region primers for alpha and beta. Each of the alpha and beta chains got its own library through chain-specific third strand synthesis with indices. The library got P5 and P7 elements plus a second index, then an approximately 22-cycle PCR. TCRdb reprocessed the 5' RACE reads with MiXCR, giving one entry per CDR3 protein. The sample yields about 10,000 distinct CDR3 sequences, over 4.5% seen once.

The input for sequencing was blood, taken before antiretroviral therapy. The TCR originated in an adult with HIV infection. The V and J genes are TRBV19 and TRBJ1-1; no firm D call. The CDR3 DNA is TGTGCCAGTAGTGAGAAGCAGAACACTGAAGCTTTCTTT. Translated: CASSEKQNTEAFF.